The clone carrying this T cell receptor (beta chain) showed up many times. Antigen: not known. The data originate from a study of T-cell reconstitution after alpha-beta-depleted transplantation in children. General study points: By about two months after transplant, alpha-beta T cells reportedly arose from several hundred graft clones that had expanded. After one year, T-cell counts and TCRbeta diversity mostly came from new T cells.

Library preparation (for TCRbeta) was performed with unique molecular identifiers. TCRdb re-derived calls from the PCR reads in MiXCR, one entry per CDR3 protein. The sample includes roughly 670,000 distinct CDR3 sequences, approximately 14% of them seen just once. The V gene end was trimmed by 3 bases and the J gene end by 0 bases; junction bases not matched to a gene: 8. The CDR3 has 17 amino acids. Germline loops: CDR1 DFQATT, CDR2 SNEGSKA (reference sequence). This clonotype was obtained from a girl aged 2-9 years with congenital amegakaryocytic thrombocytopenia, due to receive a stem cell transplant. The rearrangement joins TRBV20-1 to TRBJ2-1; 10 positions match TRBD2. The material sequenced was PBMCs, taken before TCRalphabeta/CD19-depleted stem cell transplant. The CDR3 region has the DNA TGCAGTGCTAGTCCTCTGGCTAGCGGGAGCTCCTACAATGAGCAGTTCTTC. Translating gives CSASPLASGSSYNEQFF.